This entry lists 10 T cell receptor beta chains sequenced from one sample in a study of T cell changes during pregnancy in multiple sclerosis. The table came from immunoSEQ multiplex PCR; TCRdb's copy has only in-frame clones and leaves some out. This table holds roughly 90,000 clones, about 93% found once. Sequencing was performed on peripheral blood, taken in the first trimester of pregnancy. These receptors all stem from a female donor with multiple sclerosis, enrolled in a pregnancy study.

In its sample, this clone was seen once. This chain links TRBV10-3 with TRBJ2-2; weak D call: TRBD2 (6 bases). This CDR3 spans 15 amino acids. V lost 6 bases and J 0 bases, leaving 11 bases between the germline ends. Germline V gene sequence: CDR1 ENHRY, CDR2 SYGVKD. CDR3 coding DNA: TGTGCCATCAGCCGTAGCGGACCGAACACCGGGGAGCTGTTTTTT. It translates to CAISRSGPNTGELFF.

J is TRBJ1-6 and V is TRBV10-1; the match to TRBD1 covers 10 bases. CDR3 length: 14 amino acids. Losses at the gene ends were 6 bases for V and 7 bases for J; bases not matched to a gene: 3. Per germline, CDR1 WNHNN and CDR2 SYGVQD (reference sequence). CDR3 sequence: CASSQGQGNSPLHF. The CDR3 DNA is TGCGCCAGCAGCCAGGGACAGGGGAATTCACCCCTCCACTTT.

This clone was observed once. The chain carries TRBV5-5 and TRBJ1-2; 7 bases are a match to TRBD1. The CDR3 loop spans 16 amino acids. With 4 bases clipped from V and 4 bases from J, the junction kept 13 bases outside the gene matches. Germline V CDR1 and CDR2: SGHKS, YYEKEE (reference sequence). The CDR3 region is CASSDPLTGIFYGYTF. CDR3 DNA sequence: TGTGCCAGCAGCGACCCTTTGACAGGGATATTCTATGGCTACACCTTC.

J is TRBJ1-4 and V is TRBV27; TRBD1 might be the D (6 bases). This CDR3 has 14 amino acids. The V and J ends lost 6 bases and 7 bases respectively, with 15 bases between them. Germline assignment: CDR1 MNHEY and CDR2 SMNVEV (reference sequence). The DNA for the CDR3 is TGTGCCAGCAGCAACAGGGTTGTGGGTGAAAAACTGTTTTTT. Protein sequence: CASSNRVVGEKLFF.

This clone was seen only a few times. The chain is built from TRBV7-9 and TRBJ1-6; D gene ambiguous. The V gene lost 5 bases and the J gene lost 7 bases, with 18 bases spanning the gap. From germline, CDR1 is SEHNR and CDR2 FQNEAQ (reference sequence). The CDR3 loop spans 16 amino acids. The CDR3 protein is CASSDRAGSSNSPLHF. CDR3 sequence (DNA): TGTGCCAGCAGCGATCGGGCGGGGTCATCAAATTCACCCCTCCACTTT.

The chain combines TRBV10-2 with TRBJ2-7, with TRBD1 matching over 9 bases. Looked up from germline, CDR1 is WSHSY and CDR2 is SAAADI. V gave up 5 bases and J gave up 4 bases; unmatched junction bases: 9. CDR3 size: 15 residues. CDR3 amino acids: CASSYGTGNWYEQYF. Written as DNA, the CDR3 is TGCGCCAGCAGTTACGGGACAGGGAACTGGTACGAGCAGTACTTC.

CDR3 sequence (DNA): TGTGCCAGCAGTGAAGCGGGGAGCACAGATACGCAGTATTTT. Translation: CASSEAGSTDTQYF. This chain connects TRBV6-4 to TRBJ2-3; 7 positions agree with TRBD2. Germline loops: CDR1 MRHNA, CDR2 SNTAGT. This CDR3 region has 14 residues. Germline trimming cut 3 bases from V and 0 bases from J; bases unmatched to any gene: 0.

The chain carries TRBV7-2 and TRBJ1-1; no clear D. V lost 3 bases and J 8 bases, leaving 22 bases between the germline ends. Germline V gene lookup returns CDR1 SGHTA and CDR2 FQGNSA. The CDR3 has 16 amino acids. The CDR3 DNA reads as TGTGCCAGCAGCTTTCTTCCAGACTCTACCACAAGGGAAGCTTTCTTT. This encodes CASSFLPDSTTREAFF.

This clone was recorded once. V usage is TRBV5-4 and J usage is TRBJ1-6; 9 positions agree with TRBD1. The CDR3 covers 14 residues. CDR1 is SGHNT, CDR2 YYREEE, per germline (reference sequence). Unmatched junction bases numbered 2, after V lost 3 bases and J lost 7 bases. The CDR3 loop reads CASSWDRENSPLHF. The CDR3 nucleotides are TGTGCCAGCAGCTGGGACAGGGAAAATTCACCCCTCCACTTT.

The CDR3: CASSGGTVNTEAFF. CDR3 DNA sequence: TGTGCCAGCAGCGGCGGGACAGTGAACACTGAAGCTTTCTTT. This rearrangement joins TRBV9 to TRBJ1-1; the match to TRBD1 covers 7 bases. With 3 bases clipped from V and 0 bases from J, the junction kept 2 bases outside the gene matches. CDR1 SGDLS and CDR2 YYNGEE come from the germline V gene. This CDR3 is built from 14 residues.